This T cell receptor beta chain stems from a study of shared clonotypes between healthy human individuals. The authors distributed each subset's genomic DNA evenly over several immunoSEQ plates. Measured with immunoSEQ multiplex PCR; TCRdb has only the in-frame clones, and not every one. In the table there are roughly 2 million clones, 90% to 96% of which are singletons. CDR1 and CDR2 (germline): SGHDT, YYEEEE. This CDR3 region has 16 residues. Germline trimming cut 1 base from V and 3 bases from J; bases unmatched to any gene: 7. This sequence originates from a man in his late teens or twenties in good health. J is TRBJ2-1 and V is TRBV5-6; TRBD1 matches at 7 bases. The sequenced sample was naive CD4+ T cells sorted from blood. As to subset: CD45RA+ positively selected. Here the CDR3 reads CASSLTDRVGYNEQFF. In DNA form, the CDR3 reads TGTGCCAGCAGCTTGACCGACAGGGTTGGCTACAATGAGCAGTTCTTC.